The 17 T cell receptor beta chains below come from one sample, sequenced in a study of cytomegalovirus exposure and HLA in healthy donors. Here immunoSEQ multiplex PCR was the method, and the copy in TCRdb shows in-frame clones only, minus some. The sample has more than 300,000 clones, roughly 88% seen once. Source material: PBMCs. These receptors were collected from a woman under 30 in good health and CMV-seronegative.

The J gene is TRBJ1-1, the V gene TRBV5-4; D might be TRBD1 (6 bases). This CDR3 has 14 residues. From germline, CDR1 is SGHNT and CDR2 YYREEE (reference sequence). V shed 2 bases and J shed 1 base, with 9 bases lying between them. CDR3 protein: CASSFRTANTEAFF. Written as DNA, the CDR3 is TGTGCCAGCAGCTTTAGGACAGCGAACACTGAAGCTTTCTTT. Full variable domain (remainder filled in from reference TRBV5-4 and TRBJ1-1): ETGVTQSPTHLIKTRGQQVTLRCSSQSGHNTVSWYQQALGQGPQFIFQYYREEENGRGNFPPRFSGLQFPNYSSELNVNALELDDSALYLCASSFRTANTEAFFGQGTRLTVV.

V is TRBV5-1 and J is TRBJ2-1; TRBD2 aligns across 12 bases. Looked up from germline, CDR1 is SGHRS and CDR2 is YFSETQ. CDR3 length: 18 amino acids. After removal of 5 bases from V and 4 bases from J, the junction contained 13 bases not matched to a gene. The CDR3 region is CASRTGLAGVRKYNEQFF. Written as DNA, the CDR3 is TGCGCCAGCAGAACGGGACTAGCGGGTGTGCGGAAATACAATGAGCAGTTCTTC.

V usage is TRBV28 and J usage is TRBJ2-7, with TRBD2 matching over 11 bases. Germline V gene sequence: CDR1 MDHEN, CDR2 SYDVKM. J gave up 4 bases and V 7 bases, and 9 bases lay outside the gene matches. There are 15 residues in the CDR3. The CDR3 spells CASTLLAGGFYEQYF. The CDR3 region has the DNA TGTGCCAGCACCTTGCTAGCGGGAGGATTTTACGAGCAGTACTTC.

DNA of the CDR3: TGTGCCAGCAGTATCAGGGGCAGAGCTGAAGCTTTCTTT. This translates into CASSIRGRAEAFF. The chain has TRBV6-1 and TRBJ1-1; TRBD1 might be the D (6 bases). The CDR3 has 13 amino acids. V lost 5 bases and J lost 6, with 13 bases in between. CDR1 and CDR2 from the germline V gene are MNHNS and SASEGT.

V usage is TRBV10-2 and J usage is TRBJ2-1; 12 bases fit TRBD2. Germline V lookup: CDR1 WSHSY, CDR2 SAAADI. The CDR3 consists of 12 residues. With 4 bases clipped from V and 14 bases from J, the junction kept 3 bases outside the gene matches. CDR3 sequence (DNA): TGCGCCAGCAGTGGACTAGCGGGAGCCGAGTTCTTC. Translation gives CASSGLAGAEFF.

The J gene is TRBJ2-3, the V gene TRBV6-5, with 8 bases aligning to TRBD2. The CDR3 contains 15 residues. J gave up 8 bases and V 0 bases, and 7 bases lay outside the gene matches. Germline V gene lookup returns CDR1 MNHEY and CDR2 SVGAGI. CDR3 amino acids: CASSYSTGRGSTQYF. The CDR3 nucleotides read TGTGCCAGCAGTTACTCTACCGGGAGGGGGAGTACGCAGTATTTT.

V gene TRBV6-6 combines with J gene TRBJ2-2; 10 bases are a match to TRBD2. The CDR3 covers 14 residues. CDR1 is MNHNY and CDR2 is SVGAGI in the germline V gene (reference sequence). The J segment lost 4 bases and the V segment lost 6 bases, leaving 2 bases of the junction unmatched. The CDR3 DNA reads TGTGCCAGCAGGCTAGCGGGAGTCACCGGGGAGCTGTTTTTT. This translates into CASRLAGVTGELFF.

The chain uses TRBV5-1 and TRBJ1-2; a possible D gene is TRBD1 (5 bases). The germline V gene encodes CDR1 SGHRS and CDR2 YFSETQ. The CDR3 runs to 16 residues. The V gene lost 3 bases and the J gene lost 8 bases, with 23 bases spanning the gap. The CDR3 nucleotides are TGCGCCAGCAGCTCCCAAGGTCGCAGGGTTCCTTTGGGCTACACCTTC. It translates to CASSSQGRRVPLGYTF.

V is TRBV30 and J is TRBJ2-2; D is perhaps TRBD1 (5 bases). Trimming took 3 bases from V and 4 from J, leaving 9 bases between them. CDR1 is GTSNPN and CDR2 is SVGIG in the germline V gene (reference sequence). The CDR3 extends over 13 amino acids. CDR3 bases: TGTGCCTGGAGGGGCAGGGCCACCGGGGAGCTGTTTTTT. Amino acids: CAWRGRATGELFF.

The J gene is TRBJ2-6, the V gene TRBV28, with D perhaps TRBD2 (6 bases). V gave up 5 bases and J gave up 0 bases, with 8 bases separating them. CDR1 and CDR2 (germline): MDHEN, SYDVKM. The CDR3 contains 15 residues. CDR3 amino acids: CASSGGYSGANVLTF. The CDR3 DNA follows: TGTGCCAGCAGTGGGGGGTACTCTGGGGCCAACGTCCTGACTTTC. Combining the CDR3 with reference TRBV28 and TRBJ2-6 gives the whole variable domain DVKVTQSSRYLVKRTGEKVFLECVQDMDHENMFWYRQDPGLGLRLIYFSYDVKMKEKGDIPEGYSVSREKKERFSLILESASTNQTSMYLCASSGGYSGANVLTFGAGSRLTVL.

This clone was observed a few times. The V and J genes are TRBV5-1 and TRBJ2-5; TRBD2 might be the D (5 bases). The CDR3 totals 14 residues. Germline V gene data show CDR1 as SGHRS and CDR2 as YFSETQ. Between the trimmed V and J ends, which lost 2 bases and 5 bases, there was a span of 13 bases. The CDR3 coding sequence is TGCGCCAGCAGCTTCGAGGGAGCAGAGGAGACCCAGTACTTC. Its translation is CASSFEGAEETQYF.

The chain joins TRBV7-3 to TRBJ2-2; 9 positions match TRBD1. The CDR3 consists of 16 residues. J gave up 1 base and V 3 bases, and 3 bases lay outside the gene matches. Germline CDR1 and CDR2: SGHTA and FQGTGA. The CDR3 region has the DNA TGTGCCAGCAGCTTGGGGGGACAGGGGAACACCGGGGAGCTGTTTTTT. Translated: CASSLGGQGNTGELFF.

V gene TRBV27 combines with J gene TRBJ2-2; D perhaps matches TRBD2 (6 bases). V gave up 2 bases and J gave up 9 bases, with 10 bases separating them. The CDR3 consists of 13 residues. In germline, CDR1 is MNHEY, CDR2 SMNVEV (reference sequence). CDR3 sequence (DNA): TGTGCCAGCAGTTTAGGAGGGGACCGGGAGCTGTTTTTT. It yields the protein CASSLGGDRELFF.

The chain is built from TRBV7-9 and TRBJ2-2; 8 nucleotides align to TRBD1. The CDR3 has 15 residues. CDR1 and CDR2 from the germline V gene are SEHNR and FQNEAQ (reference sequence). V dropped 4 bases and J dropped 9; count of bases not matched to a gene: 10. CDR3 loop: CASSSPGQVPWELFF. DNA of the CDR3: TGTGCCAGCAGCTCGCCGGGACAGGTACCCTGGGAGCTGTTTTTT.

The chain joins TRBV29-1 to TRBJ2-3; 10 nucleotides agree with TRBD2. Per the germline V gene, CDR1 is SQVTM and CDR2 is ANQGSEA. V shed 3 bases and J 8 bases; nucleotides not matched to a gene: 11. CDR3 length equals 15 residues. The CDR3 DNA reads as TGCAGCGTTGAGATAAGCGGGGGGGCCACCTTTACGCAGTATTTT. Protein sequence: CSVEISGGATFTQYF.

The rearrangement uses TRBV5-4 and TRBJ2-5; 12 bases align to TRBD2. CDR1 and CDR2 from the germline V gene are SGHNT and YYREEE (reference sequence). The CDR3 is 14 amino acids. J gave up 5 bases and V 4 bases, and 3 bases lay outside the gene matches. Written as DNA, the CDR3 is TGTGCCAGCAGCCCCGGGACTAGCGGGGAGACCCAGTACTTC. Translating it yields CASSPGTSGETQYF.

Here the CDR3 reads CASSGYGQGQGSNQPQHF. The CDR3 DNA follows: TGTGCCAGTAGTGGATATGGGCAGGGGCAGGGTAGCAATCAGCCCCAGCATTTT. The chain links TRBV19 to TRBJ1-5; possibly TRBD1 for D (6 bases). The CDR3 totals 18 residues. V gave up 5 bases and J gave up 0 bases, with 20 bases separating them. Germline CDR1 LNHDA, CDR2 SQIVND (reference sequence).